This entry lists 22 T cell receptor beta chains sequenced from one sample in a study of T cell clones after liver transplantation. Only in-frame clones appear in the TCRdb table, and some are missing; sequencing was by immunoSEQ multiplex PCR. The top ten hold 8% to 10% of the sample, which has tens of thousands of clones, 70% to 75% seen once. The specimen was CD4+ T cells from blood, collected at the 22-month timepoint. Source of these receptors: a human patient who received a liver transplant. Some T cells may arise from the graft donor.

The chain has TRBV10-3 and TRBJ2-1; 9 positions agree with TRBD2. The junction had 3 bases not matched to a gene; V was cut back by 0 bases and J by 0 bases. The CDR3 covers 17 residues. Germline V gives CDR1 ENHRY, CDR2 SYGVKD. CDR3 protein: CAISESGGGASYNEQFF. DNA for the CDR3: TGTGCCATCAGTGAGTCAGGCGGGGGGGCCTCCTACAATGAGCAGTTCTTC.

V gene TRBV11-3 combines with J gene TRBJ1-1, with D possibly matching TRBD1 (5 bases). CDR1 SGHNT and CDR2 YENEEA come from the germline V gene. V was shortened by 3 bases and J by 3 bases, with 17 bases between the two germline ends. CDR3 size: 16 residues. The CDR3 protein is CASSLGGGTSDTEAFF. The CDR3 coding sequence is TGTGCCAGCAGCTTGGGGGGTGGTACGTCGGACACTGAAGCTTTCTTT. The full variable domain, rest sourced from reference TRBV11-3 and TRBJ1-1, is EAGVVQSPRYKIIEKKQPVAFWCNPISGHNTLYWYLQNLGQGPELLIRYENEEAVDDSQLPKDRFSAERLKGVDSTLKIQPAELGDSAVYLCASSLGGGTSDTEAFFGQGTRLTVV.

The chain recombines TRBV14 with TRBJ2-7; TRBD1 matches at 8 bases. This CDR3 has 13 amino acids. The V gene's germline CDR1 is SGHDN and CDR2 FVKESK. V gave up 1 base and J gave up 13 bases; unmatched junction bases: 9. The CDR3 sequence: CASSQGLRTGSYF. The CDR3 DNA sequence: TGTGCCAGCAGCCAAGGTCTCAGGACAGGGAGTTACTTC.

The chain carries TRBV28 and TRBJ2-7; no clear D. CDR3 length equals 12 residues. Germline-derived CDR1 and CDR2 are MDHEN and SYDVKM. Trimming took 6 bases from V and 7 from J, leaving 13 bases between them. CDR3 coding DNA: TGTGCCAGCAGGACCGGCTCTTTAGAGCAGTACTTC. Amino acid sequence: CASRTGSLEQYF.

The gene calls are TRBV6-6 and TRBJ1-1; TRBD1 might be the D (6 bases). Germline CDR1 and CDR2: MNHNY and SVGAGI (reference sequence). V lost 4 bases and J 1 base, leaving 10 bases between the germline ends. The CDR3 has 14 amino acids. The CDR3 protein is CASSLQGPNTEAFF. In DNA, the CDR3 is TGTGCCAGCAGTTTACAGGGCCCGAACACTGAAGCTTTCTTT.

The J gene is TRBJ2-1, the V gene TRBV19; 14 positions match TRBD2. The CDR3 totals 18 residues. With 4 bases clipped from V and 7 bases from J, the junction kept 12 bases outside the gene matches. Germline CDR1 LNHDA, CDR2 SQIVND (reference sequence). The CDR3 sequence is CASSTGRGLAGGRNEQFF. CDR3 DNA sequence: TGTGCCAGTAGTACAGGGAGAGGACTAGCGGGGGGTCGGAATGAGCAGTTCTTC.

This clone was detected ten times or more. The V gene is TRBV18, the J gene TRBJ2-5; D might be TRBD2 (5 bases). Deletions cut 5 bases from V and 3 bases from J, with 10 bases between. This CDR3 has 13 amino acids. Per the germline V gene, CDR1 is KGHSH and CDR2 is LQKENI. The CDR3 spells CASSYPAEETQYF. CDR3 nucleotide sequence: TGTGCCAGCTCATATCCAGCGGAAGAGACCCAGTACTTC.

By share, this clone ranks as large. V gene TRBV2 combines with J gene TRBJ1-6; TRBD1 agrees at 8 bases. This CDR3 comprises 14 residues. Germline-derived CDR1 and CDR2 are SNHLY and FYNNEI. The V segment lost 6 bases and the J segment 4 bases; nucleotides outside the gene matches: 2. The CDR3 DNA is TGTGCCAGCAGCGGGGACAGGTATAATTCACCCCTCCACTTT. Translating it yields CASSGDRYNSPLHF.

The chain is built from TRBV2 and TRBJ2-1; D unresolved. This CDR3 has 14 residues. V was shortened by 8 bases and J by 1 base, with 12 bases between the two germline ends. Germline CDR1 reads SNHLY; CDR2 reads FYNNEI. CDR3 in amino acids: CASCKSSSYNEQFF. CDR3 DNA sequence: TGTGCCAGCTGCAAGTCTAGTTCCTACAATGAGCAGTTCTTC.

This chain connects TRBV28 to TRBJ2-2; D is ambiguous. CDR1 MDHEN and CDR2 SYDVKM come from the germline V gene. V dropped 3 bases and J dropped 0 bases, with 20 bases sitting between them. This CDR3 contains 19 residues. CDR3 coding DNA: TGTGCCAGCAGTTTCGCCGGCCTTGGACGGCGAGCGAACACCGGGGAGCTGTTTTTT. This translates into CASSFAGLGRRANTGELFF.

Only a few counts were recorded for this clone. In DNA form, the CDR3 reads TGTGCCAGCTCACAAGGACAGTCGACCGTCCACGAGCAGTACTTC. The encoded protein is CASSQGQSTVHEQYF. The chain recombines TRBV18 with TRBJ2-7, with D perhaps TRBD1 (6 bases). Germline assignment: CDR1 KGHSH and CDR2 LQKENI. The V end was cut by 4 bases, the J end by 5 bases, with 18 bases between. This CDR3 is 15 amino acids long. The full variable domain, its missing parts supplied by reference TRBV18 and TRBJ2-7, is NAGVMQNPRHLVRRRGQEARLRCSPMKGHSHVYWYRQLPEEGLKFMVYLQKENIIDESGMPKERFSAEFPKEGPSILRIQQVVRGDSAAYFCASSQGQSTVHEQYFGPGTRLTVT.

This clone was seen a handful of times. The chain couples TRBV5-5 to TRBJ2-4; D may be TRBD2 (5 bases). The CDR3 runs 16 residues. Looked up from germline, CDR1 is SGHKS and CDR2 is YYEKEE (reference sequence). V was cut by 0 bases and J by 3 bases, with 13 bases left in between. CDR3 loop: CASSLVGGRDKNIQYF. The CDR3 DNA is TGTGCCAGCAGCTTGGTGGGTGGACGGGACAAAAACATTCAGTACTTC.

This rearrangement joins TRBV6-6 to TRBJ2-7; D possibly matches TRBD1 or TRBD2 (6 bases each). There are 15 residues in the CDR3. Germline loops: CDR1 MNHNY, CDR2 SVGAGI (reference sequence). V gave up 4 bases and J gave up 0 bases, with 13 bases separating them. This CDR3 reads CASSLGGSSSYEQYF. CDR3 in DNA: TGTGCCAGCAGTTTAGGGGGGTCAAGCTCCTACGAGCAGTACTTC.

This clone was seen a handful of times. The chain is built from TRBV2 and TRBJ2-3; 8 bases map to TRBD1. This CDR3 is built from 15 residues. Looked up from germline, CDR1 is SNHLY and CDR2 is FYNNEI. The junction had 11 bases not matched to a gene; V was cut back by 8 bases and J by 4 bases. The CDR3 DNA follows: TGTGCCAGCCCCAGGGGGCGATTGCTTTCAGATACGCAGTATTTT. Its translation: CASPRGRLLSDTQYF.

This CDR3 reads CASSRTATNEKLFF. CDR3 DNA sequence: TGTGCCAGTAGCAGGACTGCAACTAATGAAAAACTGTTTTTT. The chain recombines TRBV19 with TRBJ1-4; D call uncertain. With 6 bases removed from V and 0 bases from J, the gap between germline ends came to 8 bases. CDR3 size: 14 residues. Per the germline V gene, CDR1 is LNHDA and CDR2 is SQIVND (reference sequence).

V gene TRBV18 combines with J gene TRBJ1-1; possibly TRBD1 for D (6 bases). Trimming took 2 bases from V and 7 from J, leaving 11 bases between them. The CDR3 runs to 13 residues. The V gene's germline CDR1 is KGHSH and CDR2 LQKENI. DNA for the CDR3: TGTGCCAGCTCACCAAACAGGGAAATTGAAGCTTTCTTT. Translated, it gives CASSPNREIEAFF.

V usage is TRBV11-2 and J usage is TRBJ1-2; D is possibly TRBD1 (5 bases). This CDR3 spans 14 amino acids. Germline CDR1 reads SGHAT; CDR2 reads FQNNGV. V was clipped by 8 bases and J by 6 bases, with 19 bases between them. CDR3 protein: CASSREGSAHGYTF. Written as DNA, the CDR3 is TGTGCCAGCTCGAGAGAGGGGTCCGCACATGGCTACACCTTC.

V is TRBV5-1 and J is TRBJ2-1, with D perhaps matching TRBD1 or TRBD2 (5 bases each). V lost 4 bases to trimming and J lost 5 bases, with 7 bases between them. The CDR3 totals 12 residues. Germline CDR1 SGHRS, CDR2 YFSETQ. Here the CDR3 reads CASSLGDNEQFF. The CDR3 DNA reads as TGCGCCAGCAGCCTGGGGGACAATGAGCAGTTCTTC.

This sequence joins TRBV18 and TRBJ1-1; D perhaps matches TRBD1 (5 bases). V lost 6 bases to trimming and J lost 3 bases, with 11 bases between them. Germline CDR1 and CDR2: KGHSH and LQKENI. CDR3 length: 13 residues. For the CDR3, the DNA is TGTGCCAGCTCCTGGACGGGGGACACTGAAGCTTTCTTT. Encoded protein: CASSWTGDTEAFF.

There are a few counts of this clone. CDR3 sequence: CASSPGQRIEQYF. The CDR3 DNA is TGCGCCAGCAGCCCGGGACAGAGGATCGAGCAGTACTTC. V and J are TRBV5-1 and TRBJ2-7, with 7 nucleotides matching TRBD1. After removal of 4 bases from V and 6 bases from J, the junction contained 7 bases not matched to a gene. Per germline, CDR1 SGHRS and CDR2 YFSETQ. This CDR3 is 13 amino acids long.

The chain joins TRBV10-3 to TRBJ1-2; 8 bases align to TRBD1. Unmatched junction bases numbered 5, after V lost 6 bases and J lost 5 bases. Germline CDR1 reads ENHRY; CDR2 reads SYGVKD. The length of the CDR3 is 13 residues. As DNA, the CDR3 is TGTGCCATCAGCCCGGGACAGGAATATGGCTACACCTTC. Amino acids: CAISPGQEYGYTF.

The CDR3 spells CASSLDHLVGNEQFF. For the CDR3, the DNA is TGTGCCAGCAGCTTAGATCACCTAGTGGGCAATGAGCAGTTCTTC. This sequence joins TRBV11-2 and TRBJ2-1; D unresolved. This CDR3 comprises 15 residues. V was cut by 0 bases and J by 6 bases, with 12 bases left in between. Germline V gene lookup returns CDR1 SGHAT and CDR2 FQNNGV.